This T cell receptor beta chain is drawn from a study of metastatic and nonmetastatic thyroid tumors. Across the whole study: Repertoire data that came from the blood and tumor or nodule tissue of malignant and benign thyroid patients were compared.

Patients had received no treatment of any kind before thyroid surgery. This clone is deemed medium-sized. Its matching antigen is unknown. General study findings and limits: The study reportedly found significantly higher TCR beta diversity in malignant thyroid tumors than benign nodules, in blood and tumor.

Original processing notes: Between-group CDR3 differences, defined by clinicopathological status, yielded a distant-metastasis classifier for papillary thyroid cancer. TCRdb re-called the PCR reads via MiXCR. TCRdb, not the authors, supplied the V and J calls. The sample carries about 59,000 clones, 25% to 35% recorded once. Sequencing input: blood. The sequence derives from a female donor with papillary thyroid cancer or a benign thyroid nodule (not recorded which). Some clones in this sample may be carry-over from other donors' samples.

The CDR3 DNA is TGTGCCACCGAAATAACAGGTAGCTACAATGAGCAGTTCTTC. Translating it yields CATEITGSYNEQFF. V is TRBV28 and J is TRBJ2-1; a possible D gene is TRBD1 (5 bases). CDR3 length equals 14 residues. CDR1 and CDR2 (germline): MDHEN, SYDVKM. V lost 10 bases and J lost 3, with 16 bases in between.